Below, 7 T cell receptor beta chains from the same sample are listed, as sequenced in a study of CD8 T cells in Susac syndrome. After extraction with the RNeasy kit, about 0.5 to 1 ug of the RNA was reverse transcribed using random hexamers. Each CDR3 protein gets one entry after TCRdb re-called the immunoSEQ multiplex PCR reads with MiXCR. This sample has some 170,000 distinct CDR3 sequences, with roughly 94% found just once. The sequencing input was CD4+ T cells from PBMCs. These receptors were collected from a human donor with multiple sclerosis.

This chain connects TRBV28 to TRBJ1-1; unclear D gene. With 4 bases removed from V and 7 bases from J, the gap between germline ends came to 13 bases. Per germline, CDR1 MDHEN and CDR2 SYDVKM. This CDR3 is built from 13 residues. The CDR3 DNA is TGTGCCAGCAGTTCGGGTGGATTGGGTGAAGCTTTCTTT. Its translation is CASSSGGLGEAFF.

The genes are TRBV2 and TRBJ2-5; D is possibly TRBD2 (6 bases). The CDR3 runs 15 residues. V shed 3 bases and J shed 4 bases, with 15 bases lying between them. Per the germline V gene, CDR1 is SNHLY and CDR2 is FYNNEI. The CDR3: CASSDFAGFGETQYF. CDR3 nucleotides: TGTGCCAGCAGTGATTTCGCGGGGTTTGGAGAGACCCAGTACTTC.

This chain joins TRBV30 and TRBJ2-1; a weak D match, TRBD2 (5 bases). In germline, CDR1 is GTSNPN, CDR2 SVGIG (reference sequence). This CDR3 is 17 amino acids long. V dropped 0 bases and J dropped 4 bases, with 19 bases sitting between them. The CDR3: CAWSVSLAPNPYNEQFF. For the CDR3, the DNA is TGTGCCTGGAGTGTGAGCCTAGCACCTAACCCATACAATGAGCAGTTCTTC.

The rearrangement joins TRBV2 to TRBJ1-5, with D possibly matching TRBD1 (6 bases). From germline, CDR1 is SNHLY and CDR2 FYNNEI. The CDR3 sequence is 16 residues long. V was shortened by 0 bases and J by 3 bases, with 12 bases between the two germline ends. CDR3 protein: CASSEAWGALNQPQHF. CDR3 coding DNA: TGTGCCAGCAGTGAAGCGTGGGGGGCCCTCAATCAGCCCCAGCATTTT. Complete variable domain (other parts from reference TRBV2 and TRBJ1-5): EPEVTQTPSHQVTQMGQEVILRCVPISNHLYFYWYRQILGQKVEFLVSFYNNEISEKSEIFDDQFSVERPDGSNFTLKIRSTKLEDSAMYFCASSEAWGALNQPQHFGDGTRLSIL.

This rearrangement joins TRBV20-1 to TRBJ2-3, with 12 bases that match TRBD2. Germline assignment: CDR1 DFQATT and CDR2 SNEGSKA (reference sequence). The CDR3 contains 15 residues. V was pared by 5 bases and J by 5 bases, with 8 bases of the junction left unmatched. CDR3 sequence reads: CSAHLAGGPLDTQYF. For the CDR3, the DNA is TGCAGTGCTCATCTAGCGGGAGGGCCGTTAGATACGCAGTATTTT.

The rearrangement links TRBV9 to TRBJ2-7; 7 nucleotides agree with TRBD1. V trimming: 7 bases; J trimming: 0 bases; junction bases outside the gene matches: 1. From germline, CDR1 is SGDLS and CDR2 YYNGEE. The CDR3 has 12 residues. The CDR3 loop reads CASGTASYEQYF. In DNA, the CDR3 is TGTGCCAGCGGGACAGCCTCCTACGAGCAGTACTTC.

The V and J genes are TRBV7-6 and TRBJ2-3, with 8 bases matching TRBD2. The length of the CDR3 is 16 residues. With V trimmed by 3 bases and J by 5 bases, 10 bases remained unmatched. In germline, CDR1 is SGHVS, CDR2 FNYEAQ. The DNA for the CDR3 is TGTGCCAGCAGCTTTCAAGCGGGAGAAGTGGGAGATACGCAGTATTTT. Amino acid sequence: CASSFQAGEVGDTQYF.